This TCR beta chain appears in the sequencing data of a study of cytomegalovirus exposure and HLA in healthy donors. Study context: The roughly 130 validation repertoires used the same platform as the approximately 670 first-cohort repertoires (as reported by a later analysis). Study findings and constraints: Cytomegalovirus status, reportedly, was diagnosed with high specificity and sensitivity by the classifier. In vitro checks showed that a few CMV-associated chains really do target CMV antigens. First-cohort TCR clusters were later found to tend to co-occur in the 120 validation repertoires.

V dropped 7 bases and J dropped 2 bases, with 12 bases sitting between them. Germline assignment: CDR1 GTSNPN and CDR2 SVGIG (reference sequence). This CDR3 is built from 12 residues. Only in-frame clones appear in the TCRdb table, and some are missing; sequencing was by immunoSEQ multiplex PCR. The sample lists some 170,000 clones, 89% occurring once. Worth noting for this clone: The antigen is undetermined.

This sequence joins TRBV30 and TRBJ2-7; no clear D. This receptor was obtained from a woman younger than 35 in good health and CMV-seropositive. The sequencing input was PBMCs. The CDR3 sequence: CASQEAPYEQYF. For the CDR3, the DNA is TGTGCCTCCCAAGAAGCCCCCTACGAGCAGTACTTC.